The 30 T cell receptor beta chains below were found in one sample sequenced in a study of beta chain features in type 1 diabetes. Study-level results: There was a moderate but significant shortening of TCRB CDR3s in all four CD4+ subsets of Type 1 diabetes patients.

What was sequenced were expressed TCRB transcripts, since all of the isolated RNA had been reverse transcribed. Method: immunoSEQ multiplex PCR; TCRdb's copy keeps in-frame clones and lacks some. The sample lists roughly 230,000 clones, roughly 10% occurring once. For these TCRs, the target antigens are not known. The sequenced sample was naive CD4+ T cells from blood. Source of these receptors: a man younger than 45 with type 1 diabetes.

V usage is TRBV18 and J usage is TRBJ2-7, with D unresolved. V lost 5 bases to trimming and J lost 5 bases, with 7 bases between them. The CDR3 is 11 residues long. Germline V gene data show CDR1 as KGHSH and CDR2 as LQKENI. CDR3 loop: CASSYNNEQYF. The CDR3 bases are TGTGCCAGCTCATACAACAACGAGCAGTACTTC.

This clone was counted between two and nine times. The chain combines TRBV2 with TRBJ1-2; D unresolved. This CDR3 spans 12 amino acids. Germline V gene lookup returns CDR1 SNHLY and CDR2 FYNNEI. The V gene lost 6 bases and the J gene lost 8 bases, with 13 bases spanning the gap. The CDR3 region has the DNA TGTGCCAGCAGGGAGGCGAGCGGGGGCTACACCTTC. It yields the protein CASREASGGYTF.

This clone came up a few times. This sequence joins TRBV14 and TRBJ2-7; 8 bases agree with TRBD2. With 5 bases clipped from V and 6 bases from J, the junction kept 6 bases outside the gene matches. CDR3 length: 13 residues. The germline gives CDR1 SGHDN, CDR2 FVKESK. DNA of the CDR3: TGTGCCAGCAGCAACAATCTAGCGGGCGAGCAGTACTTC. Translating gives CASSNNLAGEQYF.

The V and J genes are TRBV30 and TRBJ2-3, with 7 bases aligning to TRBD1. CDR3 length equals 15 residues. V dropped 0 bases and J dropped 6; count of bases not matched to a gene: 9. Germline loops: CDR1 GTSNPN, CDR2 SVGIG (reference sequence). The DNA for the CDR3 is TGTGCCTGGAGTGTACCGGGACAGAGGAGTGATACGCAGTATTTT. This gives the protein CAWSVPGQRSDTQYF.

This clone was seen only a few times. This chain links TRBV5-1 with TRBJ1-2, with TRBD1 matching 7 bases. V shed 5 bases and J 2 bases; nucleotides not matched to a gene: 9. Germline CDR1 SGHRS, CDR2 YFSETQ. The CDR3 length is 15 residues. DNA of the CDR3: TGCGCCAGCAGATCCCTCGCAGGGGGGAACTATGGCTACACCTTC. Its protein product is CASRSLAGGNYGYTF.

This clone was detected a few times. Other nucleotide sequences from this sample produce the same CDR3. This chain connects TRBV30 to TRBJ1-5, with 8 bases that match TRBD1. V lost 4 bases and J lost 2; bases outside the gene matches: 1. The CDR3 has 13 amino acids. The germline CDR1 and CDR2 sequences are GTSNPN and SVGIG (reference sequence). Written as DNA, the CDR3 is TGTGCCTGGAACAGGGGGGGCAATCAGCCCCAGCATTTT. This translates into CAWNRGGNQPQHF.

The chain recombines TRBV7-2 with TRBJ2-4; TRBD1 might be the D (5 bases). The V gene's germline CDR1 is SGHTA and CDR2 FQGNSA. CDR3 size: 14 residues. V lost 5 bases, J lost 1 base, and 9 bases lay in between. As DNA, the CDR3 is TGTGCCAGCAGCCAACAGGAGGCCAAAAACATTCAGTACTTC. The encoded protein is CASSQQEAKNIQYF.

This clone has a handful of counts. This chain joins TRBV11-1 and TRBJ2-5; 8 positions agree with TRBD1. Germline V gene lookup returns CDR1 SGHAT and CDR2 FQDESV (reference sequence). Unmatched junction bases numbered 7, after V lost 2 bases and J lost 5 bases. This CDR3 spans 15 amino acids. CDR3 nucleotide sequence: TGTGCCAGCAGCTTAAGGGGACAGGCCCGGGAGACCCAGTACTTC. Translation gives CASSLRGQARETQYF.

The CDR3 DNA reads TGTGCCAGCAGCTTAGGGACACACACTGAAGCTTTCTTT. It specifies CASSLGTHTEAFF. The chain links TRBV11-3 to TRBJ1-1; possibly TRBD1 for D (5 bases). There are 13 residues in the CDR3. The germline V and J ends were trimmed by 1 base and 3 bases, with 6 bases remaining between them. The germline CDR1 and CDR2 sequences are SGHNT and YENEEA.

This clone was counted between two and nine times. V and J are TRBV30 and TRBJ1-4, with D uncertain. CDR3 length: 14 residues. V lost 5 bases and J lost 5, with 15 bases in between. Germline CDR1 and CDR2: GTSNPN and SVGIG (reference sequence). CDR3 bases: TGTGCCTGGCGGGCCGGGATCGGGAATGAAAAACTGTTTTTT. This codes for CAWRAGIGNEKLFF. The full variable domain, completed using reference TRBV30 and TRBJ1-4, is SQTIHQWPATLVQPVGSPLSLECTVEGTSNPNLYWYRQAAGRGLQLLFYSVGIGQISSEVPQNLSASRPQDRQFILSSKKLLLSDSGFYLCAWRAGIGNEKLFFGSGTQLSVL.

This clone has a handful of counts. The rearrangement links TRBV28 to TRBJ1-1; the match to TRBD1 covers 12 bases. The ends lost 8 bases at V and 1 base at J; junction bases unmatched: 5. The CDR3 sequence is 15 residues long. The V gene's germline CDR1 is MDHEN and CDR2 SYDVKM. This chain's CDR3 is CASAGQGAGNTEAFF. In nucleotides, the CDR3 is TGTGCCAGCGCGGGACAGGGGGCGGGGAACACTGAAGCTTTCTTT.

This chain joins TRBV7-6 and TRBJ2-5; possibly TRBD2 for D (7 bases). In germline, CDR1 is SGHVS, CDR2 FNYEAQ. Trimming removed 5 bases from V and 3 bases from J, with 16 bases in between. This CDR3 has 15 amino acids. The CDR3 protein is CASSPRGAGEETQYF. The CDR3 coding sequence is TGTGCCAGCAGCCCTCGGGGGGCGGGGGAAGAGACCCAGTACTTC.

The chain is built from TRBV6-6 and TRBJ1-1; possible D gene TRBD1, 5 bases. V was trimmed by 2 bases and J by 7 bases, leaving 8 bases between them. Germline values: CDR1 MNHNY, CDR2 SVGAGI (reference sequence). This CDR3 comprises 12 residues. This CDR3 reads CASSYAGGEAFF. Written as DNA, the CDR3 is TGTGCCAGCAGTTACGCCGGGGGTGAAGCTTTCTTT.

The chain employs TRBV5-4 and TRBJ2-1; D is unresolved. CDR3 length: 14 amino acids. The germline CDR1 and CDR2 sequences are SGHNT and YYREEE (reference sequence). The V end was cut by 0 bases, the J end by 9 bases, with 13 bases between. CDR3 sequence: CASSLGPQPGEQFF. In DNA, the CDR3 is TGTGCCAGCAGCTTGGGGCCCCAACCGGGTGAGCAGTTCTTC. The entire variable domain, with the rest obtained from reference TRBV5-4 and TRBJ2-1, is as follows: ETGVTQSPTHLIKTRGQQVTLRCSSQSGHNTVSWYQQALGQGPQFIFQYYREEENGRGNFPPRFSGLQFPNYSSELNVNALELDDSALYLCASSLGPQPGEQFFGPGTRLTVL.

This chain joins TRBV7-2 and TRBJ2-4, with unresolved D. Trimming left V 2 bases short and J 3 bases short, with 14 bases between. This CDR3 contains 16 residues. CDR1 SGHTA and CDR2 FQGNSA come from the germline V gene. CDR3 bases: TGTGCCAGCAGCTTACTCGGCACGAGCGACAAAAACATTCAGTACTTC. Translating it yields CASSLLGTSDKNIQYF.

This clone was counted a few times. The gene calls are TRBV29-1 and TRBJ2-1, with D maybe TRBD1 (5 bases). Germline V gene data show CDR1 as SQVTM and CDR2 as ANQGSEA. Deletions cut 2 bases from V and 6 bases from J, with 11 bases between. The CDR3 sequence is 13 residues long. The CDR3 sequence: CSVERQGFNEQFF. The CDR3 DNA sequence: TGCAGCGTTGAAAGGCAGGGATTCAATGAGCAGTTCTTC.

This clone was picked up a small number of times. The V gene is TRBV7-8, the J gene TRBJ1-5, with D possibly matching TRBD1 (6 bases). The CDR3 consists of 16 residues. Germline values: CDR1 SGHVS, CDR2 FQNEAQ. V lost 0 bases, J lost 6 bases, and 15 bases lay in between. CDR3 DNA: TGTGCCAGCAGCTTAGCACGCACAGGGTTTGGTCAGCCCCAGCATTTT. Protein: CASSLARTGFGQPQHF.

This clone was seen only a few times. The DNA for the CDR3 is TGCAGCTCGCAGTGGGACAGGGCGGCTGAAGCTTTCTTT. Translation gives CSSQWDRAAEAFF. The V and J genes are TRBV29-1 and TRBJ1-1; the match to TRBD1 covers 9 bases. This CDR3 has 13 amino acids. Germline V gives CDR1 SQVTM, CDR2 ANQGSEA. Trimming removed 8 bases from V and 6 bases from J; junction bases left unmatched: 10.

This sequence joins TRBV2 and TRBJ1-2, with TRBD1 matching 7 bases. The germline CDR1 and CDR2 sequences are SNHLY and FYNNEI. This CDR3 has 13 residues. With 5 bases clipped from V and 3 bases from J, the junction kept 3 bases outside the gene matches. DNA of the CDR3: TGTGCCAGCAGTCGGACAGGAGACTATGGCTACACCTTC. Encoded protein: CASSRTGDYGYTF.

V and J are TRBV7-2 and TRBJ2-1; 9 positions agree with TRBD1. The length of the CDR3 is 15 residues. Germline trimming cut 6 bases from V and 7 bases from J; bases unmatched to any gene: 10. Germline CDR1 is SGHTA and CDR2 is FQGNSA. The chain's CDR3 is CASRPPGQGWNEQFF. In DNA, the CDR3 is TGTGCCAGCAGACCTCCGGGACAGGGATGGAATGAGCAGTTCTTC.

The chain carries TRBV7-9 and TRBJ2-1; D ambiguous. There are 13 residues in the CDR3. Germline loops: CDR1 SEHNR, CDR2 FQNEAQ (reference sequence). V lost 7 bases and J lost 6, with 13 bases in between. This CDR3 reads CASTLEWVNEQFF. CDR3 coding DNA: TGTGCCAGCACCCTAGAGTGGGTCAATGAGCAGTTCTTC.

The J gene is TRBJ1-1, the V gene TRBV28; perhaps TRBD1 as D (6 bases). The length of the CDR3 is 14 residues. V lost 5 bases, J lost 4 bases, and 14 bases lay in between. The germline gives CDR1 MDHEN, CDR2 SYDVKM. CDR3 sequence (DNA): TGTGCCAGCAGTCACAGGGCAATGGGCACTGAAGCTTTCTTT. Residues: CASSHRAMGTEAFF.

The gene calls are TRBV2 and TRBJ1-6; 11 bases line up with TRBD1. This CDR3 has 15 residues. Germline CDR1 is SNHLY and CDR2 is FYNNEI. Trimming cost V 6 bases and J 8 bases; bases outside gene matches: 6. The CDR3 DNA sequence: TGTGCCAGCAGGGCCGGACAGGGGGCTTATTCACCCCTCCACTTT. As protein: CASRAGQGAYSPLHF. Full variable domain (missing parts from reference TRBV2 and TRBJ1-6): EPEVTQTPSHQVTQMGQEVILRCVPISNHLYFYWYRQILGQKVEFLVSFYNNEISEKSEIFDDQFSVERPDGSNFTLKIRSTKLEDSAMYFCASRAGQGAYSPLHFGNGTRLTVT.

This sequence joins TRBV15 and TRBJ1-4; the D is unclear. This CDR3 is built from 14 residues. Trimming shortened V by 4 bases and J by 7 bases, and 13 bases separated the two germline ends. Per the germline V gene, CDR1 is LNHNV and CDR2 is YYDKDF (reference sequence). The CDR3 is CATSTRFEGEKLFF. The DNA of the CDR3 is TGTGCCACCAGCACTAGATTCGAGGGTGAAAAACTGTTTTTT. Filled out from reference TRBV15 and TRBJ1-4, the complete variable domain reads DAMVIQNPRYQVTQFGKPVTLSCSQTLNHNVMYWYQQKSSQAPKLLFHYYDKDFNNEADTPDNFQSRRPNTSFCFLDIRSPGLGDTAMYLCATSTRFEGEKLFFGSGTQLSVL.

Only a few counts were recorded for this clone. J is TRBJ1-5 and V is TRBV5-4; D not certain. CDR1 and CDR2 from the germline V gene are SGHNT and YYREEE (reference sequence). This CDR3 contains 17 residues. Trimming removed 1 base from V and 9 bases from J, with 23 bases in between. CDR3 nucleotide sequence: TGTGCCAGCAGCTTGAGATTAACAGCGGAGATTGGGTCGCCCCAGCATTTT. This encodes CASSLRLTAEIGSPQHF.

This clone was seen more than once but under ten times. The chain is built from TRBV15 and TRBJ2-7; 8 nucleotides match TRBD1. V shed 5 bases, J shed 0 bases, and the junction held 6 bases outside the gene matches. This CDR3 region has 15 residues. CDR1 is LNHNV, CDR2 YYDKDF, per germline (reference sequence). The CDR3 reads CATSPRTGRSYEQYF. The CDR3 DNA reads TGTGCCACCAGCCCCCGGACAGGGCGCTCCTACGAGCAGTACTTC.

The chain uses TRBV7-9 and TRBJ2-1; D perhaps matches TRBD2 (6 bases). Trimming took 4 bases from V and 14 from J, leaving 18 bases between them. The length of the CDR3 is 13 residues. Germline V gene lookup returns CDR1 SEHNR and CDR2 FQNEAQ (reference sequence). CDR3 coding DNA: TGTGCCAGCAGCTCTACGGTAGGAGGGGCCGAGTTCTTC. It codes for CASSSTVGGAEFF.

This chain uses TRBV6-1 with TRBJ1-6; D not certain. In germline, CDR1 is MNHNS, CDR2 SASEGT. The CDR3 covers 15 residues. V was clipped by 1 base and J by 7 bases, with 11 bases between them. The chain's CDR3 is CASSEVGSLNSPLHF. Here the CDR3 DNA reads TGTGCCAGCAGTGAAGTGGGCAGCCTGAATTCACCCCTCCACTTT.

The chain employs TRBV2 and TRBJ2-7; the match to TRBD1 covers 11 bases. This CDR3 has 14 amino acids. V trimming: 7 bases; J trimming: 4 bases; junction bases outside the gene matches: 6. Germline V lookup: CDR1 SNHLY, CDR2 FYNNEI. The CDR3 bases are TGTGCCAGCATACCGGACAGGGGGCTGTACGAGCAGTACTTC. Translating it yields CASIPDRGLYEQYF. The whole variable domain, remainder taken from reference TRBV2 and TRBJ2-7, is EPEVTQTPSHQVTQMGQEVILRCVPISNHLYFYWYRQILGQKVEFLVSFYNNEISEKSEIFDDQFSVERPDGSNFTLKIRSTKLEDSAMYFCASIPDRGLYEQYFGPGTRLTVT.

This clone has only a few counts. The chain joins TRBV5-4 to TRBJ2-5; maybe TRBD1 (6 bases). Trimming pared 1 base from V and 3 bases from J, leaving 13 bases between. Germline loops: CDR1 SGHNT, CDR2 YYREEE (reference sequence). The CDR3 extends over 15 amino acids. For the CDR3, the DNA is TGTGCCAGCAGCTTGCGACAGGCCGGAAAAGAGACCCAGTACTTC. It encodes CASSLRQAGKETQYF.